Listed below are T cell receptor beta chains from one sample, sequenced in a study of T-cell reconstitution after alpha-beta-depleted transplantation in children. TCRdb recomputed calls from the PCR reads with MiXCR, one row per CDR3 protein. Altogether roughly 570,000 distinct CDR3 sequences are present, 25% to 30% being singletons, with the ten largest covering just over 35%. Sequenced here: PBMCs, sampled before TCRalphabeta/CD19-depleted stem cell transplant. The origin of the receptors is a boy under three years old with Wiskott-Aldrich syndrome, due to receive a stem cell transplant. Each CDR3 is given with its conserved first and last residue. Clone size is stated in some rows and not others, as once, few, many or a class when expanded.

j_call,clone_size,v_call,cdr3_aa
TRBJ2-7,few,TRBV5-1,CASSLGEFTYEQYF
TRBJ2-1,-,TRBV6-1,CASSDRPGGVSYNEQFF
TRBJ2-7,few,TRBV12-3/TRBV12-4,CASSLSWSRYEQYF
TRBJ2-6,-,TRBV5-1,CASSDHSGANVLTF
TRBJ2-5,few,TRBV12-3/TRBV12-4,CASRTSGETQYF
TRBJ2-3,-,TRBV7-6,CASSLRARDTQYF
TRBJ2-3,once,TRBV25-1,CASSPTAAEGLDTQYF
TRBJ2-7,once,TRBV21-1,CASSSSREPYEQYF
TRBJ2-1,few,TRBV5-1,CASSLAGTNNEQFF
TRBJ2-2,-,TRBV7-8,CASSLFVNTGELFF
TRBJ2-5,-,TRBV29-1,CSVEKLAGGPRRETQYF